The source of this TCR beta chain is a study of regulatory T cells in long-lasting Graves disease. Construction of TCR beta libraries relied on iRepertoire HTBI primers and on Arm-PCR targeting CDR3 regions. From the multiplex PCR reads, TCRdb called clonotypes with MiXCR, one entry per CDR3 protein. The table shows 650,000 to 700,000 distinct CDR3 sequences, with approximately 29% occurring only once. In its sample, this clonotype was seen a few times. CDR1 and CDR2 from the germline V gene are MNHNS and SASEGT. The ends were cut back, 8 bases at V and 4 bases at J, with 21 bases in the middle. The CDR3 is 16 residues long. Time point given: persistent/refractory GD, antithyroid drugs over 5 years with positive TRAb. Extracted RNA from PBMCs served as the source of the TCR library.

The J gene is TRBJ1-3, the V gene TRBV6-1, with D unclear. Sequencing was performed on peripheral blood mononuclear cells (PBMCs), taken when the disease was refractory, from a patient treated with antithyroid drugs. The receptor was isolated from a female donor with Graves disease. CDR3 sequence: CASGARGDWEGNTIYF. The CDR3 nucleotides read TGTGCCAGCGGAGCGCGGGGAGACTGGGAAGGAAACACCATATATTTT.